This TCR beta chain was sequenced in a study of blood T cell repertoires in COVID-19. Study-level information: The analysed material was cDNA or gDNA that came from T cells, B-cell-depleted T cells, or PBMCs.

Cohort assignment relied on participant-reported clinical history. This clone has a single count. The CDR3 has 18 amino acids. The V and J ends lost 2 bases and 0 bases respectively, with 19 bases between them. CDR1 KGHSH and CDR2 LQKENI come from the germline V gene. Methods used by the authors: Estimation of nucleated cell counts was performed using reference gene primer amplification. The repertoire was sequenced with immunoSEQ multiplex PCR; TCRdb's copy has only in-frame clones and lacks some. The D gene and trimming were derived from the DNA, and the V and J assignments and clone size from that table. The profile shows about 200,000 clones, 70% to 90% of them singletons.

This rearrangement joins TRBV18 to TRBJ1-1; tentatively, D is TRBD1 (5 bases). Sequenced material: PBMCs or T cells enriched from blood (not recorded which). The receptor was derived from a woman aged 40 to 50 with acute COVID-19. CDR3 loop: CASSPSWQGEIVNTEAFF. CDR3 DNA: TGTGCCAGCTCACCAAGCTGGCAGGGTGAAATCGTGAACACTGAAGCTTTCTTT.